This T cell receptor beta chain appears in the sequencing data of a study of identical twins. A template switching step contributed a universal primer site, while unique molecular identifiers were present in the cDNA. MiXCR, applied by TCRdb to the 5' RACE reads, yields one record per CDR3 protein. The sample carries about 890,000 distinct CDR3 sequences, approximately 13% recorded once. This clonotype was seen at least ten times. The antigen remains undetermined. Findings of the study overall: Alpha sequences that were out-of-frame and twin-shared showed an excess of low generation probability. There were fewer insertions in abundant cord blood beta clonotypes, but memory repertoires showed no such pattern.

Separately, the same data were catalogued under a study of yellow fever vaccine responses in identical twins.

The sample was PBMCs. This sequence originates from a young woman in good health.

CDR3 DNA sequence: TGTGCCAGCACCAAGGGGAGGGGCTTAACAGATACGCAGTATTTT. It specifies CASTKGRGLTDTQYF. J is TRBJ2-3 and V is TRBV12-3 or TRBV12-4, with 7 bases that match TRBD2. There are 15 residues in the CDR3. V was clipped by 7 bases and J by 3 bases; unmatched bases: 10.